The next 27 T cell receptor beta chains were all read from a single sample in a study of shared clonotypes between healthy human individuals. Here immunoSEQ multiplex PCR was the method, and the copy in TCRdb shows in-frame clones only, minus some. The data contain fewer than 600,000 clones, around 77% of them singletons. Sequenced input: PBMCs. These receptors all come from a woman aged 40 to 50 in good health. Some clones in this sample may be carry-over from other donors' samples.

This clone was counted between two and nine times. This rearrangement joins TRBV19 to TRBJ2-1; 8 bases map to TRBD1. Germline trimming cut 7 bases from V and 1 base from J; bases unmatched to any gene: 12. CDR1 and CDR2 from the germline V gene are LNHDA and SQIVND (reference sequence). The CDR3 consists of 17 residues. Here the CDR3 DNA reads TGTGCCAGTACCTTACGTGGACAGGGTATATCCTACAATGAGCAGTTCTTC. This codes for CASTLRGQGISYNEQFF.

A word on this clone: It may be a read error: a sequence one base away is much more abundant. The gene calls are TRBV7-2 and TRBJ2-2, with 10 positions matching TRBD2. CDR3 size: 16 residues. The germline V gene has CDR1 SGHTA and CDR2 FQGNSA. The CDR3 region has the DNA TGTGCCAGCAGCTTACCGGGACTAGCGCTTACCGGGGGGCTGTTTTTT. Protein: CASSLPGLALTGGLFF.

This clone turned up a few times. The rearrangement joins TRBV30 to TRBJ1-3; D is undetermined. The CDR3 is 14 residues long. V lost 0 bases to trimming and J lost 1 base, with 7 bases between them. Looked up from germline, CDR1 is GTSNPN and CDR2 is SVGIG (reference sequence). The CDR3 sequence: CAWSVGRSGNTIYF. The CDR3 coding sequence is TGTGCCTGGAGTGTCGGGCGTTCTGGAAACACCATATATTTT.

The chain links TRBV30 to TRBJ1-4, with D possibly TRBD1 on 5 matching bases. This CDR3 is 15 amino acids long. The V gene's germline CDR1 is GTSNPN and CDR2 SVGIG (reference sequence). V lost 3 bases to trimming and J lost 6 bases, with 17 bases between them. This CDR3 reads CAWSAKGTLDEKLFF. CDR3 coding DNA: TGTGCCTGGAGCGCCAAAGGGACGCTGGATGAAAAACTGTTTTTT.

V and J are TRBV4-2 and TRBJ2-6; TRBD2 matches at 9 bases. The V segment lost 0 bases and the J segment 11 bases; nucleotides outside the gene matches: 20. The CDR3 has 20 residues. From germline, CDR1 is LGHNA and CDR2 YNFKEQ. The DNA of the CDR3 is TGTGCCAGCAGCCAAGAAATCTGGGCGGGAGGGCCCTCATCGTTCGACGTCCTGACTTTC. Residues: CASSQEIWAGGPSSFDVLTF.

The chain links TRBV10-3 to TRBJ1-1, with TRBD1 as a possible D gene (5 bases). CDR1 ENHRY and CDR2 SYGVKD come from the germline V gene. CDR3 size: 13 residues. Between the trimmed V and J ends, which lost 5 bases and 7 bases, there was a span of 14 bases. CDR3 protein: CAISQAGGIEAFF. The DNA of the CDR3 is TGTGCCATCAGTCAGGCCGGGGGGATTGAAGCTTTCTTT.

The chain couples TRBV10-2 to TRBJ2-1; a weak D match, TRBD1 (6 bases). The CDR3 is 14 residues long. The V and J ends lost 2 bases and 9 bases respectively, with 14 bases between them. Per the germline V gene, CDR1 is WSHSY and CDR2 is SAAADI. CDR3 loop: CASSETGTLGEQFF. CDR3 coding DNA: TGCGCCAGCAGTGAGACAGGGACCCTTGGTGAGCAGTTCTTC.

The V gene is TRBV7-3, the J gene TRBJ2-3; D possibly corresponds to TRBD2 (6 bases). With 2 bases removed from V and 6 bases from J, the gap between germline ends came to 12 bases. CDR3 length: 14 residues. CDR1 is SGHTA, CDR2 FQGTGA, per germline. CDR3 coding DNA: TGTGCCAGCAGCTTAGGGGGGAGAAGGGATACGCAGTATTTT. It yields the protein CASSLGGRRDTQYF. The whole variable domain, remainder taken from reference TRBV7-3 and TRBJ2-3, is GAGVSQTPSNKVTEKGKYVELRCDPISGHTALYWYRQSLGQGPEFLIYFQGTGAADDSGLPNDRFFAVRPEGSVSTLKIQRTERGDSAVYLCASSLGGRRDTQYFGPGTRLTVL.

As for this clone: A far bigger clonotype differs at one base, so this is likely a read error. The chain's CDR3 is CASSLGTDTQYF. The CDR3 DNA is TGTGCCAGCAGCTTAGGGACAGATACGCAGTATTTT. The chain carries TRBV11-3 and TRBJ2-3, with D unclear. The CDR3 is 12 amino acids. Trimming removed 1 base from V and 3 bases from J, with 2 bases in between. The germline gives CDR1 SGHNT, CDR2 YENEEA. Filled out from reference TRBV11-3 and TRBJ2-3, the complete variable domain reads EAGVVQSPRYKIIEKKQPVAFWCNPISGHNTLYWYLQNLGQGPELLIRYENEEAVDDSQLPKDRFSAERLKGVDSTLKIQPAELGDSAVYLCASSLGTDTQYFGPGTRLTVL.

Concerning this clone: A single base separates this from a much larger clone, so it may be a read error. This chain uses TRBV7-8 with TRBJ2-7; 9 nucleotides line up with TRBD1. Germline V gene sequence: CDR1 SGHVS, CDR2 FQNEAQ. The CDR3 is made up of 15 amino acids. The CDR3 loop reads CASSLGLGTGNEQYF. The DNA of the CDR3 is TGTGCCAGCAGCTTAGGTCTCGGGACAGGGAACGAGCAGTACTTT.

V is TRBV10-3 and J is TRBJ2-3, with D tentatively TRBD2 (5 bases). V lost 6 bases and J lost 3, with 13 bases in between. The V gene's germline CDR1 is ENHRY and CDR2 SYGVKD. This CDR3 is built from 14 residues. For the CDR3, the DNA is TGTGCCATCAGAAGGGCACGGGAAACAGATACGCAGTATTTT. Protein: CAIRRARETDTQYF.

The chain links TRBV28 to TRBJ2-1; 7 positions match TRBD1. Looked up from germline, CDR1 is MDHEN and CDR2 is SYDVKM. This CDR3 region has 15 residues. V dropped 3 bases and J dropped 9; count of bases not matched to a gene: 11. CDR3 DNA sequence: TGTGCCAGCAGTTTCAGCACCCTAGGGGGCCTTGAGCAGTTCTTC. Residues: CASSFSTLGGLEQFF.

Of note for this clone: A much bigger clone sits one base away, suggesting this may be a read error. The chain carries TRBV18 and TRBJ1-5; D not certain. The CDR3 consists of 16 residues. Germline V CDR1 and CDR2: KGHSH, LQKENI. The CDR3 here is CVSSHNAAYSNQPQHF. The CDR3 DNA reads as TGTGTCAGCTCACACAATGCTGCTTATAGCAATCAGCCCCAGCATTTT.

This chain links TRBV10-3 with TRBJ1-2; 9 bases are a match to TRBD1. Germline V gene data show CDR1 as ENHRY and CDR2 as SYGVKD. The CDR3 extends over 13 amino acids. V trimming: 8 bases; J trimming: 6 bases; junction bases outside the gene matches: 7. In nucleotides, the CDR3 is TGTGCCATCGCGGAGGGACAGGGTGATGGCTACACCTTC. Translated, it gives CAIAEGQGDGYTF.

Ten or more counts support this clone. This chain joins TRBV15 and TRBJ2-7; 9 bases map to TRBD2. CDR1 is LNHNV and CDR2 is YYDKDF in the germline V gene (reference sequence). With 4 bases clipped from V and 5 bases from J, the junction kept 6 bases outside the gene matches. This CDR3 has 14 amino acids. The CDR3 nucleotides read TGTGCCACCAGCATCCTAGCGGGACTAGACGAGCAGTACTTC. This encodes CATSILAGLDEQYF.

Turning to this clone: A far larger clone is a single base away, which makes a read error likely. Other nucleotide sequences from this sample produce the same CDR3. The rearrangement links TRBV29-1 to TRBJ2-5, with D maybe TRBD1 (5 bases). The CDR3 covers 11 residues. V lost 4 bases and J lost 7, with 10 bases in between. Germline V lookup: CDR1 SQVTM, CDR2 ANQGSEA. The CDR3 region has the DNA TGCAGCGTTGGAGGAACAGGGACCCAGTACTTC. Its translation: CSVGGTGTQYF.

This clone was picked up a small number of times. The chain uses TRBV7-6 and TRBJ2-7; 7 bases map to TRBD2. The V and J ends lost 1 base and 0 bases, in that order; junction bases with no gene match: 3. This CDR3 region has 15 residues. CDR1 SGHVS and CDR2 FNYEAQ come from the germline V gene. For the CDR3, the DNA is TGTGCCAGCAGCTTAGGCGGGAGTGGCTCCTACGAGCAGTACTTC. This translates into CASSLGGSGSYEQYF.

This rearrangement joins TRBV2 to TRBJ1-2; 9 bases agree with TRBD1. The CDR3 has 16 residues. CDR1 and CDR2 from the germline V gene are SNHLY and FYNNEI. The ends lost 5 bases at V and 0 bases at J; junction bases unmatched: 7. The CDR3 region has the DNA TGTGCCAGCAGTACAGGGGGCACTATAGCTAACTATGGCTACACCTTC. Its translation: CASSTGGTIANYGYTF.

As regards this clone: A much larger clone differs by one base, so this may be a read error. This specimen includes other DNA sequences encoding the same CDR3. The chain uses TRBV27 and TRBJ2-7, with D tentatively TRBD2 (6 bases). Germline CDR1 and CDR2: MNHEY and SMNVEV (reference sequence). Trimming removed 7 bases at V and 1 base at J, with 20 bases between. The CDR3 has 16 residues. The DNA of the CDR3 is TGTGCCAGCACCAAGCGCGGGGCGGGAAGGTCCTACGAGCAGTACTTC. Translation gives CASTKRGAGRSYEQYF.

This clone is a singleton in its sample. CDR3 protein: CAWSDPGFPHEQYF. Written as DNA, the CDR3 is TGTGCCTGGAGTGATCCAGGGTTTCCCCACGAGCAGTACTTC. The chain recombines TRBV30 with TRBJ2-5, with D tentatively TRBD1 (5 bases). Gene TRBJ2-7 matches the end of the DNA better, so the J call may be wrong. The CDR3 consists of 14 residues. Germline assignment: CDR1 GTSNPN and CDR2 SVGIG (reference sequence).

With regard to this clone: A much larger clone lies a single base off, so this may be a read error. This rearrangement joins TRBV30 to TRBJ2-2; TRBD1 agrees at 7 bases. Trimming cost V 1 base and J 4 bases; bases outside gene matches: 6. Germline CDR1 and CDR2: GTSNPN and SVGIG (reference sequence). The CDR3 is made up of 15 amino acids. This CDR3 reads CAWSEMTGTTGELFF. The CDR3 DNA reads TGTGCCTGGAGTGAAATGACAGGGACCACCGGGGAGCTGTTTTTT.

J is TRBJ2-1 and V is TRBV15; TRBD1 might be the D (6 bases). The CDR3 extends over 14 amino acids. The germline V gene has CDR1 LNHNV and CDR2 YYDKDF (reference sequence). Trimming took 0 bases from V and 6 from J, leaving 9 bases between them. CDR3 in amino acids: CATSRDPRGNEQFF. Here the CDR3 DNA reads TGTGCCACCAGCAGAGATCCCAGGGGCAATGAGCAGTTCTTC.

The chain uses TRBV4-2 and TRBJ1-2, with D uncertain. Trimming cost V 0 bases and J 8 bases, with 19 bases left between them. The CDR3 has 16 amino acids. CDR1 is LGHNA and CDR2 is YNFKEQ in the germline V gene. The CDR3 protein is CASSQDGRALPWGYTF. The CDR3 DNA sequence: TGTGCCAGCAGCCAAGACGGGAGGGCTCTCCCGTGGGGCTACACCTTC.

The rearrangement uses TRBV5-1 and TRBJ1-4; D call uncertain. In germline, CDR1 is SGHRS, CDR2 YFSETQ. Trimming removed 5 bases from V and 4 bases from J, with 18 bases in between. The CDR3 has 16 amino acids. CDR3: CASSWTPLSDNEKLFF. CDR3 coding DNA: TGCGCCAGCAGTTGGACTCCCTTAAGCGATAATGAAAAACTGTTTTTT.

Of note for this clone: A single base is all that separates this from a far larger clone, so a read error is likely. This chain joins TRBV28 and TRBJ1-5, with D unresolved. This CDR3 has 16 residues. Germline CDR1 reads MDHEN; CDR2 reads SYDVKM. DNA of the CDR3: TGTGCCAGCAGTTTGACGAGCACATATAGCAATCAGCTCCAGCATTTT. Protein product: CASSLTSTYSNQLQHF.

CDR3 residues: CASSPTGQGAGELFF. The CDR3 DNA reads TGTGCCAGCTCACCTACGGGACAGGGAGCCGGGGAGCTGTTTTTT. The chain uses TRBV18 and TRBJ2-2, with 9 bases fitting TRBD1. The CDR3 is made up of 15 amino acids. V lost 3 bases, J lost 6 bases, and 5 bases stayed unmatched. Germline CDR1 KGHSH, CDR2 LQKENI.

The CDR3 nucleotides are TGCAGCGTTGAACGTGGGCTAGCGGGAGGGGGGGAGCAGTTCTTC. This encodes CSVERGLAGGGEQFF. The chain employs TRBV29-1 and TRBJ2-1; the match to TRBD2 covers 12 bases. V lost 2 bases to trimming and J lost 10 bases; unmatched junction nucleotides: 9. The germline CDR1 and CDR2 sequences are SQVTM and ANQGSEA. CDR3 length equals 15 residues.